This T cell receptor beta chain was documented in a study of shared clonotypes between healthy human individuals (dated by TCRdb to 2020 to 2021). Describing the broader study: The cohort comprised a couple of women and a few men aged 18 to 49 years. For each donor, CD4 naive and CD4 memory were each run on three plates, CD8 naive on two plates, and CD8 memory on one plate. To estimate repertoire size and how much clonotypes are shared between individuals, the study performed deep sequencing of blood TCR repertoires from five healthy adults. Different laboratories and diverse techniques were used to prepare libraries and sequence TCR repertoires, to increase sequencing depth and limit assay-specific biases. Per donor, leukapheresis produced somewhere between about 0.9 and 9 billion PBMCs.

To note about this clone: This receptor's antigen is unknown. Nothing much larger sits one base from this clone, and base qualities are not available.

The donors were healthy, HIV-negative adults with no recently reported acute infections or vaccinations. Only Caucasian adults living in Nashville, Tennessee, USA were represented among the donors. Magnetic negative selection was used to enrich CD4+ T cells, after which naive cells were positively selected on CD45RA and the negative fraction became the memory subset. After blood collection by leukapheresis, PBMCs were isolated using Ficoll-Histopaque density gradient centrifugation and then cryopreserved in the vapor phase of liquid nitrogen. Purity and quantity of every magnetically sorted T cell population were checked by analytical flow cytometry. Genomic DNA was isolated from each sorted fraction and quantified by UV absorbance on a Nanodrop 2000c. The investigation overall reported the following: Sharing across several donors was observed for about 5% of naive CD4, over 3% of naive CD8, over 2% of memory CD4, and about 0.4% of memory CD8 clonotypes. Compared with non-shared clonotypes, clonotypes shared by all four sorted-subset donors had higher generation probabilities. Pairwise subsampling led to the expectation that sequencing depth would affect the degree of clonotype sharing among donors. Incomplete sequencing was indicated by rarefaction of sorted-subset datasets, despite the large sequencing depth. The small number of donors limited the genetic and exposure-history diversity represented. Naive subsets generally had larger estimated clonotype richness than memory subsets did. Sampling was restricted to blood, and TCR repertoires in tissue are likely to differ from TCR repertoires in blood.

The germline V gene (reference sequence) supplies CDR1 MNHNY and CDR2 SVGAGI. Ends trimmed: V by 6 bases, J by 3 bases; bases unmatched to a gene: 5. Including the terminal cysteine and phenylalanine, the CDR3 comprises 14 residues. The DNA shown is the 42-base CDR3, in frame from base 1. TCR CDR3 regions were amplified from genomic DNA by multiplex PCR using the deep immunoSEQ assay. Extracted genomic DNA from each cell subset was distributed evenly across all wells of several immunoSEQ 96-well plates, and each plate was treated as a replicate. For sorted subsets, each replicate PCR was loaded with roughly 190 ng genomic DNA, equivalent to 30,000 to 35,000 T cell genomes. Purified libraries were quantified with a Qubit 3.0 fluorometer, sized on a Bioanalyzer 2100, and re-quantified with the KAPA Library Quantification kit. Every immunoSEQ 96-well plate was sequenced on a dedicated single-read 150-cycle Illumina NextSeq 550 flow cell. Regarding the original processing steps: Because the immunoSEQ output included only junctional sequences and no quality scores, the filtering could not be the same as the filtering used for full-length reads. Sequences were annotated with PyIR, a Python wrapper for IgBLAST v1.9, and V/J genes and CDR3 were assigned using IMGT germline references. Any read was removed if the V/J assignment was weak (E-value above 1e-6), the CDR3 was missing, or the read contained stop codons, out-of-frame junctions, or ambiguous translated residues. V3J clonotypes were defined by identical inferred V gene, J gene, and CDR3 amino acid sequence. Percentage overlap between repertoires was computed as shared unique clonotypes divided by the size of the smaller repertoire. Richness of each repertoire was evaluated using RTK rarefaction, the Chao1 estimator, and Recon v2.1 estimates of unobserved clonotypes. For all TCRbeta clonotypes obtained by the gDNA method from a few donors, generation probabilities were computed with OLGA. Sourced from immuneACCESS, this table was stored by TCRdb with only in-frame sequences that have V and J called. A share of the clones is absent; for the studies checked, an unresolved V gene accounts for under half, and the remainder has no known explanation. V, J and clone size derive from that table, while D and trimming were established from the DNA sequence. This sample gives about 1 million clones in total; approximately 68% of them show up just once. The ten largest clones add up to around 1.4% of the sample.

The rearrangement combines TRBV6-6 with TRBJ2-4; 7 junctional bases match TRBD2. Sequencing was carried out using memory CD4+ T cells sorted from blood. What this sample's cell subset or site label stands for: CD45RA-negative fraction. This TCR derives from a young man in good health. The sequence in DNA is TGTGCCAGCAGCCCCTCGGGGGGCAAAAACATTCAGTACTTC. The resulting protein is CASSPSGGKNIQYF.